Listed below are T cell receptor beta chains from one sample, sequenced in a study of T-cell memory formation after mild COVID-19. TCRdb reprocessed the 5' RACE reads via MiXCR and lists one record per CDR3 protein. The sample gives under 400,000 distinct CDR3 sequences, around 28% of which show up once; roughly 14% is in the top ten. Source material: PBMCs or a T cell subset sorted from them (not recorded which). The receptors were sampled from an adult woman who had mild COVID-19 (a few samples of this study predate the infection). Cell type and time point are not known. Both conserved end residues are part of each CDR3. D genes are given only for firm matches. Expanded clones get a size class; other rows say once, few or many, or leave the size out.

>NA|TRBV12-3/TRBV12-4|few|TRBJ1-5
TGTGCCAGCGGGCGTTATAGCAATCAGCCCCAGCATTTT
CASGRYSNQPQHF
>NA|TRBV5-6|NA|TRBJ1-6
TGTGCCAGCAGCTTGGGACATTCACCCCTCCACTTT
CASSLGHSPLHF
>TRBD1|TRBV5-1|NA|TRBJ1-1
TGCGCCAGCAGCCGAGCGACAGGGACCATGAACACTGAAGCTTTCTTT
CASSRATGTMNTEAFF
>NA|TRBV27|few|TRBJ2-1
TGTGCCAGCAGTTACCGGGGGCTTGGCAATGAGCAGTTCTTC
CASSYRGLGNEQFF
>TRBD2|TRBV20-1|NA|TRBJ2-3
TGCAGTGCTAGATTGGGACTAGCGGGCCGCACAGATACGCAGTATTTT
CSARLGLAGRTDTQYF
>NA|TRBV20-1|few|TRBJ2-7
TGCAGTGCCGGAGACTTACAGGTTGTGGAGTACGAGCAGTACTTC
CSAGDLQVVEYEQYF
>NA|TRBV3-1|NA|TRBJ1-1
TGTGCCAGCAGCCAAGAGGGGCACACTGAAGCTTTCTTT
CASSQEGHTEAFF
>TRBD1|TRBV10-3|NA|TRBJ1-5
TGTGCCATCAGTGAGACAGGACAGGGAGGTCAGCCCCAGCATTTT
CAISETGQGGQPQHF
>TRBD2|TRBV12-3/TRBV12-4|NA|TRBJ2-7
TGTGCCAGCAGTGCCGGGACTAGCGACTACGAGCAGTACTTC
CASSAGTSDYEQYF
>NA|TRBV5-4|NA|TRBJ2-7
TGTGCCAGCAGCCCTGGGAGCAGGGGAGCGGGATCCTACGAGCAGTACTTC
CASSPGSRGAGSYEQYF
>TRBD2|TRBV12-3/TRBV12-4|few|TRBJ2-5
TGTGCCAGCAGACCGGGACTACAAGAGACCCAGTACTTC
CASRPGLQETQYF
>NA|TRBV11-3|few|TRBJ2-3
TGTGCCAGCAGCTCCTGGGCTAGCAGCACAGATACGCAGTATTTT
CASSSWASSTDTQYF
>NA|TRBV7-2|NA|TRBJ2-1
TGTGCCAGCAGCTTAGAGCCCCCCTACAATGAGCAGTTCTTC
CASSLEPPYNEQFF
>TRBD1|TRBV5-6|once|TRBJ2-5
TGTGCCAGCAGCTCACAGGGGGCTGGGACTACGAGAGAGACCCAGTACTTC
CASSSQGAGTTRETQYF
>NA|TRBV5-1|few|TRBJ2-3
TGCGCCAGCAGCTTGGATTTAGGGGTCCCAGATACGCAGTATTTT
CASSLDLGVPDTQYF
>TRBD1|TRBV4-2|NA|TRBJ2-7
TGTGCCAGCAGCCAAGATTTAAGTCAGGGGGCTTACGAGCAGTACTTC
CASSQDLSQGAYEQYF
>TRBD1|TRBV12-3/TRBV12-4|many|TRBJ2-5
TGTGCCAGCAGTATCGCCAGGGCAGGGGGCGGGTGGACCCAGTACTTC
CASSIARAGGGWTQYF
>TRBD1|TRBV4-1|few|TRBJ2-7
TGCGCCAGCAGCCAAAATTCGGGACAGGGTTACGAGCAGTACTTC
CASSQNSGQGYEQYF
>TRBD2|TRBV19|NA|TRBJ2-7
TGTGCCAGTTCAATGGCGGGAGGAAGCTACGAGCAGTACTTC
CASSMAGGSYEQYF
>NA|TRBV5-1|few|TRBJ2-7
TGCGCCAGCAGCTTGGGACAACAGGTAATCTACGAGCAGTACTTC
CASSLGQQVIYEQYF
>NA|TRBV4-2|many|TRBJ1-1
TGTGCCAGCAGCCAAGAGAACACTGAAGCTTTCTTT
CASSQENTEAFF
>NA|TRBV7-9|NA|TRBJ1-1
TGTGCCAGCAGCTCAGGTCCGGGAGGCACTGAAGCTTTCTTT
CASSSGPGGTEAFF
>NA|TRBV7-9|few|TRBJ2-7
TGTGCCAGCAGCTTAGAACGTAGCTCCTACGAGCAGTACTTC
CASSLERSSYEQYF
>TRBD1|TRBV7-3|NA|TRBJ2-5
TGTGCCAGCAGGAAAACCGGGACAGGGCCCCAAGAGACCCAGTACTTC
CASRKTGTGPQETQYF
>TRBD2|TRBV2|few|TRBJ2-1
TGTGCCAGCATGCGGGGGGGAGTATCCTACAATGAGCAGTTCTTC
CASMRGGVSYNEQFF
>NA|TRBV9|NA|TRBJ2-7
TGTGCCAGCAGCGCGGCCACCGCTGTATCCTACTACGAGCAGTACTTC
CASSAATAVSYYEQYF
>NA|TRBV25-1|NA|TRBJ2-6
TGTGCCAGCAGTGAGGCTGGGGCCAACGTCCTGACTTTC
CASSEAGANVLTF
>NA|TRBV9|NA|TRBJ2-7
TGTGCCAGCAGCGTAGGGGGGGCGGTCTCCTACGAGCAGTACTTC
CASSVGGAVSYEQYF
>NA|TRBV7-3|few|TRBJ2-5
TGTGCCAGCAGCGATCTCAACGGGGGCTTGGAGACCCAGTACTTC
CASSDLNGGLETQYF
>TRBD1|TRBV4-3|NA|TRBJ2-7
TGCGCCAGCAGCCAAGTAGGCTACGGGACAGATTCGTCCTACGAGCAGTACTTC
CASSQVGYGTDSSYEQYF
>TRBD2|TRBV7-8|NA|TRBJ2-3
TGTGCCAGCAGCTTAGAAATTAGCGGGAGTTATCCCCCCATAGATACGCAGTATTTT
CASSLEISGSYPPIDTQYF
>TRBD2|TRBV11-3|once|TRBJ2-1
TGTGCCAGCAGTCAGCGGGGTAACCAATTCAATGAGCAGTTCTTC
CASSQRGNQFNEQFF
>TRBD1|TRBV7-9|few|TRBJ2-7
TGTGCCAGCAGCTTGGGACAGTCGAGCTCCTACGAGCAGTACTTC
CASSLGQSSSYEQYF